A selection of T cell receptor beta chains follows, all from one sample in a study of T cell changes during pregnancy in multiple sclerosis. Sequencing used immunoSEQ multiplex PCR; TCRdb keeps in-frame clones, though not all of them. The sample lists around 60,000 clones, around 95% occurring once. This sample comprised CD4+ T cells from peripheral blood mononuclear cells, obtained before pregnancy. The receptors were gathered from a female donor with multiple sclerosis, enrolled in a pregnancy study. The CDR3 runs from the conserved cysteine through the conserved F or W. The order of the fields is clone size, J gene, D gene, V gene, CDR3 protein, CDR3 DNA. A D gene is named only where the DNA matches it firmly. For some rows the clone size is stated as once, few or many, or as a class when expanded; others skip it.

abundance: .; j_gene: TRBJ2-7; d_gene: TRBD2; v_gene: TRBV11-2; CDR3aa: CASSVTSGRADEQYF; CDR3nt: TGTGCCAGCAGCGTAACTAGCGGGAGGGCCGACGAGCAGTACTTC
abundance: .; j_gene: TRBJ2-3; d_gene: TRBD2; v_gene: TRBV7-3; CDR3aa: CASSLLAGGVADTQYF; CDR3nt: TGTGCCAGCAGCTTACTAGCGGGAGGGGTGGCAGATACGCAGTATTTT
abundance: .; j_gene: TRBJ2-3; d_gene: .; v_gene: TRBV19; CDR3aa: CASSIVGRPDTQYF; CDR3nt: TGTGCCAGTAGTATCGTTGGCAGGCCAGATACGCAGTATTTT
abundance: .; j_gene: TRBJ1-2; d_gene: .; v_gene: TRBV4-3; CDR3aa: CASSQDWGVNGYTF; CDR3nt: TGCGCCAGCAGCCAAGATTGGGGGGTTAATGGCTACACCTTC
abundance: .; j_gene: TRBJ2-3; d_gene: TRBD2; v_gene: TRBV19; CDR3aa: CASRRTSSGSLTDTQYF; CDR3nt: TGTGCCAGTAGGCGAACTTCTAGCGGGAGCCTCACAGATACGCAGTATTTT
abundance: .; j_gene: TRBJ1-3; d_gene: .; v_gene: TRBV5-1; CDR3aa: CASGIDSRSGNTIYF; CDR3nt: TGCGCCAGCGGGATCGACAGTCGCTCTGGAAACACCATATATTTT
abundance: once; j_gene: TRBJ2-7; d_gene: .; v_gene: TRBV28; CDR3aa: CASSLGAVYEQYF; CDR3nt: TGTGCCAGCAGTTTAGGGGCGGTCTACGAGCAGTACTTC
abundance: once; j_gene: TRBJ1-1; d_gene: .; v_gene: TRBV6-1; CDR3aa: CASSEAGAGVTEAFF; CDR3nt: TGTGCCAGCAGTGAAGCGGGGGCAGGGGTTACTGAAGCTTTCTTT
abundance: .; j_gene: TRBJ1-4; d_gene: .; v_gene: TRBV2; CDR3aa: CASRDTGFRDEKLFF; CDR3nt: TGTGCCAGCAGGGACACAGGGTTTAGGGATGAAAAACTGTTTTTT
abundance: .; j_gene: TRBJ2-5; d_gene: .; v_gene: TRBV7-2; CDR3aa: CASSLGGNRPQEIDF; CDR3nt: TGTGCCAGCAGCTTAGGCGGAAATAGACCTCAAGAGATCGACTTC
abundance: .; j_gene: TRBJ2-7; d_gene: TRBD1; v_gene: TRBV7-9; CDR3aa: CASSLDGTGGRAEQYF; CDR3nt: TGTGCCAGCAGCTTGGATGGGACAGGCGGACGCGCCGAGCAGTACTTC
abundance: few; j_gene: TRBJ2-2; d_gene: .; v_gene: TRBV6-4; CDR3aa: CASSGTLNTGELFF; CDR3nt: TGTGCCAGTTCCGGGACTCTAAACACCGGGGAGCTGTTTTTT
abundance: .; j_gene: TRBJ2-7; d_gene: .; v_gene: TRBV28; CDR3aa: CASGGQPSYEQYF; CDR3nt: TGTGCCAGCGGTGGGCAGCCATCCTACGAGCAGTACTTC